One and the same sample provided the 12 T cell receptor beta chains below, sequenced in a study of beta chain features in type 1 diabetes. What was sequenced were expressed TCRB transcripts, since all of the isolated RNA had been reverse transcribed. The repertoire was sequenced with immunoSEQ multiplex PCR; TCRdb's copy has only in-frame clones and lacks some. The sample contains roughly 150,000 clones, around 10% of which appear only once. Source material: central memory CD4+ T cells from blood. The receptors were sampled from a man between 18 and 29 years old in good health.

The V and J genes are TRBV6-5 and TRBJ2-1; TRBD2 matches at 12 bases. The CDR3 contains 14 residues. The germline gives CDR1 MNHEY, CDR2 SVGAGI. J was trimmed by 2 bases and V by 8 bases; bases with no gene match: 1. The CDR3 protein is CASSSGGAYNEQFF. The CDR3 nucleotides read TGTGCCAGCTCTAGCGGGGGGGCCTACAATGAGCAGTTCTTC.

About this clone itself: A read error is possible here, since a much larger clone lies one base away. Other nucleotide sequences from this sample produce the same CDR3. V and J are TRBV7-2 and TRBJ2-3; D call uncertain. V gave up 3 bases and J gave up 5 bases, with 3 bases separating them. The CDR3 extends over 11 amino acids. CDR1 is SGHTA, CDR2 FQGNSA, per germline. This chain's CDR3 is CASSFRDTQYF. The CDR3 DNA follows: TGTGCCAGCAGCTTTCGAGATACGCAGTATTTT. The full variable domain, completed using reference TRBV7-2 and TRBJ2-3, is GAGVSQSPSNKVTEKGKDVELRCDPISGHTALYWYRQSLGQGLEFLIYFQGNSAPDKSGLPSDRFSAERTGGSVSTLTIQRTQQEDSAVYLCASSFRDTQYFGPGTRLTVL.

The rearrangement uses TRBV9 and TRBJ2-7, with D perhaps matching TRBD1 (6 bases). Germline-derived CDR1 and CDR2 are SGDLS and YYNGEE. The ends were cut back, 4 bases at V and 5 bases at J, with 16 bases in the middle. The CDR3 extends over 14 amino acids. CDR3 nucleotides: TGTGCCAGCAGCCTCGGACAGAGCGGAGACGAGCAGTACTTC. Its protein is CASSLGQSGDEQYF.

This clone was seen more than once but under ten times. The chain employs TRBV29-1 and TRBJ1-5, with D perhaps matching TRBD1 (5 bases). The ends were cut back, 4 bases at V and 5 bases at J, with 12 bases in the middle. This CDR3 spans 13 amino acids. Germline CDR1 and CDR2: SQVTM and ANQGSEA. CDR3 protein: CSVAGSEDQPQHF. CDR3 DNA: TGCAGCGTTGCAGGGTCGGAAGATCAGCCCCAGCATTTT.

There are many counts of this clone. The chain employs TRBV5-8 and TRBJ1-4; 11 nucleotides agree with TRBD1. CDR3 size: 17 residues. The trim removed 3 bases at V and 8 bases at J, leaving 12 bases unmatched. CDR1 is SGHTS and CDR2 is YDEGEE in the germline V gene. CDR3 residues: CASSSAGTGGPREKLFF. CDR3 sequence (DNA): TGTGCCAGCAGCTCCGCCGGGACAGGGGGGCCGAGGGAAAAACTGTTTTTT.

This clone was recorded a few times. The V call is TRBV5-4, the J call TRBJ1-6, with D unclear. The CDR3 spans 14 residues. V lost 4 bases and J 9 bases, leaving 14 bases between the germline ends. Germline lookup yields CDR1 SGHNT and CDR2 YYREEE (reference sequence). The CDR3 bases are TGTGCCAGCAGCCCCCAAGGTGTGACTTCACCCCTCCACTTT. Translated, it gives CASSPQGVTSPLHF.

Only a few counts were recorded for this clone. The chain carries TRBV27 and TRBJ2-5; 11 bases match TRBD2. Trimming at V came to 5 bases and at J to 2 bases, leaving 4 bases not matched to a gene. CDR3 length: 15 amino acids. In germline, CDR1 is MNHEY, CDR2 SMNVEV (reference sequence). The CDR3 sequence: CASSKIAGGQETQYF. CDR3 nucleotide sequence: TGTGCCAGCAGTAAGATAGCGGGAGGGCAAGAGACCCAGTACTTC.

This chain connects TRBV7-2 to TRBJ2-3, with D possibly TRBD1 on 7 matching bases. The germline gives CDR1 SGHTA, CDR2 FQGNSA. This CDR3 is built from 16 residues. V was cut by 1 base and J by 7 bases, with 18 bases left in between. DNA for the CDR3: TGTGCCAGCAGCTTAGGAGGAGGGGGCGCCGTGAATACGCAGTATTTT. Translation gives CASSLGGGGAVNTQYF.

V is TRBV4-3 and J is TRBJ2-5; 8 positions agree with TRBD1. From germline, CDR1 is LGHNA and CDR2 YSLEER. V shed 4 bases, J shed 3 bases, and the junction held 7 bases outside the gene matches. CDR3 length equals 15 residues. CDR3: CASSRMTGAEETQYF. CDR3 nucleotide sequence: TGCGCCAGCAGCCGCATGACAGGGGCCGAAGAGACCCAGTACTTC.

The chain couples TRBV7-2 to TRBJ1-1; D unresolved. The length of the CDR3 is 13 residues. Germline lookup yields CDR1 SGHTA and CDR2 FQGNSA. Between the trimmed V and J ends, which lost 5 bases and 3 bases, there was a span of 10 bases. CDR3: CASSPNKDTEAFF. The CDR3 nucleotides read TGTGCCAGCAGCCCCAACAAGGACACTGAAGCTTTCTTT.

This chain joins TRBV28 and TRBJ1-2; D uncertain. Per germline, CDR1 MDHEN and CDR2 SYDVKM. V was cut by 1 base and J by 2 bases, with 11 bases left in between. The CDR3 loop spans 15 amino acids. As DNA, the CDR3 is TGTGCCAGCAGTTTATACGGCGGCGGCAACTATGGCTACACCTTC. Encoded protein: CASSLYGGGNYGYTF.

This clone turned up a few times. V is TRBV7-2 and J is TRBJ1-1, with no clear D. CDR1 SGHTA and CDR2 FQGNSA come from the germline V gene. The CDR3 spans 14 residues. The germline V and J ends were trimmed by 5 bases and 1 base, with 11 bases remaining between them. DNA of the CDR3: TGTGCCAGCAGCGTACGACTGACGAACACTGAAGCTTTCTTT. Protein sequence: CASSVRLTNTEAFF.